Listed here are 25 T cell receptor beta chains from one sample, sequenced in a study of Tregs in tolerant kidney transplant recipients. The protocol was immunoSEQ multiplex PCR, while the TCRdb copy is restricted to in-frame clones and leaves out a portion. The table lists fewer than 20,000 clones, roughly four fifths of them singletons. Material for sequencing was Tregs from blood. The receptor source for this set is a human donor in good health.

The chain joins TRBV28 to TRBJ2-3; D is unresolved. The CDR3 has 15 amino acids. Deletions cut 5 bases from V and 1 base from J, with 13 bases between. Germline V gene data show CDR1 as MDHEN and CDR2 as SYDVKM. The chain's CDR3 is CASSPPLLGTDTQYF. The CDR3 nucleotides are TGTGCCAGCAGTCCGCCTTTGCTGGGCACAGATACGCAGTATTTT.

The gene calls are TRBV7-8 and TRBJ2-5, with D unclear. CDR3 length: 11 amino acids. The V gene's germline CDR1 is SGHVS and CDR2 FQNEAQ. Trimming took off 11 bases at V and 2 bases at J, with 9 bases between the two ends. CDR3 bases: TGTGCCTTCGTCGAACAAGAGACCCAGTACTTC. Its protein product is CAFVEQETQYF. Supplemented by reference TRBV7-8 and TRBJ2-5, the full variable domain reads GAGVSQSPRYKVAKRGQDVALRCDPISGHVSLFWYQQALGQGPEFLTYFQNEAQLDKSGLPSDRFFAERPEGSVSTLKIQRTQQEDSAVYLCAFVEQETQYFGPGTRLLVL.

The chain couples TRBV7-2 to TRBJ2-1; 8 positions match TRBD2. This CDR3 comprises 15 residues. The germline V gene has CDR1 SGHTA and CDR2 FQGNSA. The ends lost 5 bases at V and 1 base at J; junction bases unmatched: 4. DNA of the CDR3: TGTGCCAGCAGCCCCCGGGGGGGATCCTACAATGAGCAGTTCTTC. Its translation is CASSPRGGSYNEQFF.

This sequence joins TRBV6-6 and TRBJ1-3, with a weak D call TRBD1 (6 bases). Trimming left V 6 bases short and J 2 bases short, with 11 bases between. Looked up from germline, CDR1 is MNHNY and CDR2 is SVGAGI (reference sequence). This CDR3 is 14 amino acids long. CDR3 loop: CASSLGTPGNTIYF. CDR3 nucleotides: TGTGCCAGCAGCCTAGGGACACCTGGAAACACCATATATTTT.

This CDR3 reads CASSPRTATNEKLFF. As DNA, the CDR3 is TGTGCCAGCAGTCCACGGACAGCAACTAATGAAAAACTGTTTTTT. The chain combines TRBV6-5 with TRBJ1-4; weak D call: TRBD1 (6 bases). Trimming took off 5 bases at V and 0 bases at J, with 10 bases between the two ends. Germline V gives CDR1 MNHEY, CDR2 SVGAGI. This CDR3 is built from 15 residues.

The DNA of the CDR3 is TGCGCCAGCAGTCACCTTAAACGGACAGTCTGTAATTCACCCCTCCACTTT. It yields the protein CASSHLKRTVCNSPLHF. The J gene is TRBJ1-6, the V gene TRBV23-1, with D tentatively TRBD1 (6 bases). TRBV23-1 is reported as an ORF; its role is uncertain. CDR3 length equals 17 residues. V lost 3 bases to trimming and J lost 6 bases, with 18 bases between them.

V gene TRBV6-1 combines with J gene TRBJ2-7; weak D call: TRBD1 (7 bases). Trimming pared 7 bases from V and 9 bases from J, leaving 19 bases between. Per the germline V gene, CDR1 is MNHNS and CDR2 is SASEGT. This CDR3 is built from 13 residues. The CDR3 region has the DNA TGTGCCAGCAAGGAGGGGGCGGTGGTAGGGCAGTACTTC. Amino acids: CASKEGAVVGQYF.

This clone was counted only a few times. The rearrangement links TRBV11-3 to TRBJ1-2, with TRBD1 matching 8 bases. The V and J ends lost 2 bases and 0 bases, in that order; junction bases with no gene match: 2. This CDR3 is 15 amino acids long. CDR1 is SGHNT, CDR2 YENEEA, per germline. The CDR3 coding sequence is TGTGCCAGCAGCTTACAGGGGGCTCCTAACTATGGCTACACCTTC. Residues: CASSLQGAPNYGYTF.

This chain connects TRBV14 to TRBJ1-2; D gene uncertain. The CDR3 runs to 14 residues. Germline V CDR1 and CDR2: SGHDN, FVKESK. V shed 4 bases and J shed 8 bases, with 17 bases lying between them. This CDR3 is CASSLGAGIRGYTF. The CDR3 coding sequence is TGTGCCAGCAGCCTGGGCGCGGGTATTCGGGGCTACACCTTC.

This CDR3 reads CASSRISGVAAFF. For the CDR3, the DNA is TGTGCCAGCAGCCGAATATCAGGGGTTGCGGCTTTCTTT. The rearrangement uses TRBV5-5 and TRBJ1-1; D is perhaps TRBD1 (6 bases). The germline V and J ends were trimmed by 4 bases and 11 bases, with 18 bases remaining between them. The CDR3 contains 13 residues. The V gene's germline CDR1 is SGHKS and CDR2 YYEKEE (reference sequence). The full variable domain, its missing parts supplied by reference TRBV5-5 and TRBJ1-1, is DAGVTQSPTHLIKTRGQQVTLRCSPISGHKSVSWYQQVLGQGPQFIFQYYEKEERGRGNFPDRFSARQFPNYSSELNVNALLLGDSALYLCASSRISGVAAFFGQGTRLTVV.

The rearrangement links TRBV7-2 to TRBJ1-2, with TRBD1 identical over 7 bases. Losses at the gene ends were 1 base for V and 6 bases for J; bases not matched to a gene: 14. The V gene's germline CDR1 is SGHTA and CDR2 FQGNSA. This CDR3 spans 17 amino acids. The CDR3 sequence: CASSLEPGTTGVHGYTF. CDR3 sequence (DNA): TGTGCCAGCAGCTTAGAACCCGGGACTACAGGGGTCCATGGCTACACCTTC.

CDR3 DNA: TGTGCCAGCAGTGTATGGGGCCTTTCTATGGGGGCCAACGTCCTGACTTTC. Protein: CASSVWGLSMGANVLTF. The gene calls are TRBV2 and TRBJ2-6; a weak D match, TRBD1 (5 bases). In germline, CDR1 is SNHLY, CDR2 FYNNEI. Trimming shortened V by 4 bases and J by 4 bases, and 17 bases separated the two germline ends. This CDR3 region has 17 residues. Full variable domain (remainder filled in from reference TRBV2 and TRBJ2-6): EPEVTQTPSHQVTQMGQEVILRCVPISNHLYFYWYRQILGQKVEFLVSFYNNEISEKSEIFDDQFSVERPDGSNFTLKIRSTKLEDSAMYFCASSVWGLSMGANVLTFGAGSRLTVL.

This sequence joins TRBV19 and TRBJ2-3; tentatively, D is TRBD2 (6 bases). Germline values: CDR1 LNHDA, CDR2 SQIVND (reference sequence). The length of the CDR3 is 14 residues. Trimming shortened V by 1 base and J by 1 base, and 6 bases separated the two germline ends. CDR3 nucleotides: TGTGCCAGTAGTATAGCGGGAGGCACAGATACGCAGTATTTT. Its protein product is CASSIAGGTDTQYF.

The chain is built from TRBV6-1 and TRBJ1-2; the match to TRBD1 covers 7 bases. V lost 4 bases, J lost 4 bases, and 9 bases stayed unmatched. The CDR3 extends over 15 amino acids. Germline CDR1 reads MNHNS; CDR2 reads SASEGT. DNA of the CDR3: TGTGCCAGCAGTGCTTCTACGGGGACAGTCTATGGCTACACCTTC. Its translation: CASSASTGTVYGYTF.

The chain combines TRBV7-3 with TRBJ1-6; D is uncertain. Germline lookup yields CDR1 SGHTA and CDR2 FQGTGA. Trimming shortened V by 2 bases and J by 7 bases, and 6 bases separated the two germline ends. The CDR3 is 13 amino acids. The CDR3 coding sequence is TGTGCCAGCAGCTTATGGTGGAATTCACCCCTCCACTTT. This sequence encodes CASSLWWNSPLHF.

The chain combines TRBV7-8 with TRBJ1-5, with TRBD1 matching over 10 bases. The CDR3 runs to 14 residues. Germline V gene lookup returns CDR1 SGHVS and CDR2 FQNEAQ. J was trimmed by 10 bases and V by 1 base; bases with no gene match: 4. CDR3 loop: CASSLGDRGVPQHF. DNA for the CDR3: TGTGCCAGCAGCTTAGGGGACAGGGGTGTCCCCCAGCATTTT.

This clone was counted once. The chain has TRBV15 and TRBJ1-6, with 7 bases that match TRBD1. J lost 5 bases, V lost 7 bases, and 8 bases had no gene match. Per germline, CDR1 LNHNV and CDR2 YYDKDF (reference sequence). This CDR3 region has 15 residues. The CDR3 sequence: CATMGLTGDNSPLHF. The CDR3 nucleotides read TGTGCCACCATGGGCCTAACAGGGGATAATTCACCCCTCCACTTT.

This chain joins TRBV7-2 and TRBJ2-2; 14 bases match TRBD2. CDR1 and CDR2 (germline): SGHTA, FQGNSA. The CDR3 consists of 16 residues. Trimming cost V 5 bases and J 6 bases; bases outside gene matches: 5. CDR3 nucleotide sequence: TGTGCCAGCAGCCTGAGACTAGCGGGGGGGCCCGGGGAGCTGTTTTTT. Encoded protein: CASSLRLAGGPGELFF.

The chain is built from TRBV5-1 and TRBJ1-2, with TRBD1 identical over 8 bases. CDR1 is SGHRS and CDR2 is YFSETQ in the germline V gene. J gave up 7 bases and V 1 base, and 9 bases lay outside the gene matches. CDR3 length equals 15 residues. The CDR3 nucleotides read TGCGCCAGCAGCTTGACGGTGGGACAGGCAGTTGGCTACACCTTC. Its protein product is CASSLTVGQAVGYTF.

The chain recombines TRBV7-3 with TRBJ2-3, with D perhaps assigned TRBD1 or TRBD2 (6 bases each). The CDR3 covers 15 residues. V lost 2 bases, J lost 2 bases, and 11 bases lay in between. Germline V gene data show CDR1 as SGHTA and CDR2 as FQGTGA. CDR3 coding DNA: TGTGCCAGCAGCTTAGGGGGGCTCCTCACAGATACGCAGTATTTT. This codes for CASSLGGLLTDTQYF. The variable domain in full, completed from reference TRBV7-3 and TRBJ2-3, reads GAGVSQTPSNKVTEKGKYVELRCDPISGHTALYWYRQSLGQGPEFLIYFQGTGAADDSGLPNDRFFAVRPEGSVSTLKIQRTERGDSAVYLCASSLGGLLTDTQYFGPGTRLTVL.

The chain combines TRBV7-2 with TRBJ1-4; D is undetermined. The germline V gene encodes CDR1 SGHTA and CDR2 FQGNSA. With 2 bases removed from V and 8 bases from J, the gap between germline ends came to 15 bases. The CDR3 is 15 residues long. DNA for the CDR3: TGTGCCAGCAGCTTACAACGAGGGCGGTGGGAAAAACTGTTTTTT. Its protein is CASSLQRGRWEKLFF.

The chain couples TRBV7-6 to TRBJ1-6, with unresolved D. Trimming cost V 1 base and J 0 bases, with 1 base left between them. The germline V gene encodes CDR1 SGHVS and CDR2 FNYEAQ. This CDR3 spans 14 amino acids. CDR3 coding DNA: TGTGCCAGCAGCTTAGGCTCCTATAATTCACCCCTCCACTTT. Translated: CASSLGSYNSPLHF. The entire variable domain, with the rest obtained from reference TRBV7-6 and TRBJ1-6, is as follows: GAGVSQSPRYKVTKRGQDVALRCDPISGHVSLYWYRQALGQGPEFLTYFNYEAQQDKSGLPNDRFSAERPEGSISTLTIQRTEQRDSAMYRCASSLGSYNSPLHFGNGTRLTVT.

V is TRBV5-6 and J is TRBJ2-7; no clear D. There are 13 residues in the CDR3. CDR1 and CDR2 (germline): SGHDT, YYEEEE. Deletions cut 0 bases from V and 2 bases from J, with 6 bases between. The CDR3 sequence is CASSLDTAYEQYF. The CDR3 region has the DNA TGTGCCAGCAGCTTGGACACCGCCTACGAGCAGTACTTC.

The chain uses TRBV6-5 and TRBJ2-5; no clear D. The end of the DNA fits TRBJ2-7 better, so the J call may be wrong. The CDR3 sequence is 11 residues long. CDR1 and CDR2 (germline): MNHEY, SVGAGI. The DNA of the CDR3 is TGTGCCAGCAGTGTATTATACGAGCAGTACTTC. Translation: CASSVLYEQYF.

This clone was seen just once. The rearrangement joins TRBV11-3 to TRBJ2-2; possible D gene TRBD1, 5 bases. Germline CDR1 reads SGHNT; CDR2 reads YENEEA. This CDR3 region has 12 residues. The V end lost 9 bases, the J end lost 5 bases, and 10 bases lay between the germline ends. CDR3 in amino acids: CASVRGTGELFF. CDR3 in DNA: TGTGCCAGTGTTAGGGGAACCGGGGAGCTGTTTTTT.